The 14 T cell receptor beta chains reported below all come from one sample, sequenced in a study of cytomegalovirus exposure and HLA in healthy donors. The PCR ran on 60 Vbeta and 13 Jbeta primers. Generated by immunoSEQ multiplex PCR, the TCRdb table keeps only in-frame clones and is missing some. Of 150,000 to 200,000 clones listed, roughly 80% are singletons. Source material: PBMCs. All receptors derive from a woman younger than 30 in good health and CMV-seronegative.

The V call is TRBV19, the J call TRBJ2-2; D unclear. V shed 6 bases and J shed 6 bases, with 11 bases lying between them. Per germline, CDR1 LNHDA and CDR2 SQIVND (reference sequence). The CDR3 extends over 13 amino acids. CDR3 loop: CASSTRSAGELFF. The CDR3 DNA reads as TGTGCCAGTAGCACGCGCAGCGCCGGGGAGCTGTTTTTT.

V gene TRBV10-3 combines with J gene TRBJ1-3; no reliable D call. V gave up 10 bases and J gave up 0 bases, with 16 bases separating them. The germline V gene encodes CDR1 ENHRY and CDR2 SYGVKD. This CDR3 is 15 amino acids long. CDR3: CATGSGLHSGNTIYF. CDR3 coding DNA: TGTGCCACCGGGTCGGGGTTACACTCTGGAAACACCATATATTTT.

The chain links TRBV4-3 to TRBJ2-1; TRBD2 matches at 11 bases. This CDR3 contains 19 residues. V lost 3 bases and J lost 4; bases outside the gene matches: 14. From germline, CDR1 is LGHNA and CDR2 YSLEER. The CDR3 DNA follows: TGCGCCAGCAGCCATTCCGCGCAGCGGGGACTAGCGGTTTACAATGAGCAGTTCTTC. Amino acids: CASSHSAQRGLAVYNEQFF.

The V gene is TRBV5-5, the J gene TRBJ1-2; tentative D call: TRBD1 (6 bases). Trimming removed 3 bases at V and 0 bases at J, with 12 bases between. Germline V CDR1 and CDR2: SGHKS, YYEKEE (reference sequence). The CDR3 runs to 15 residues. The DNA of the CDR3 is TGTGCCAGCAGCTCCGGACAGCGTTCTAACTATGGCTACACCTTC. Translating gives CASSSGQRSNYGYTF.

The CDR3 sequence: CAISDPGQGGGGGYTF. The CDR3 DNA follows: TGTGCCATCAGTGATCCGGGACAGGGCGGGGGCGGTGGCTACACCTTC. The chain recombines TRBV10-3 with TRBJ1-2; 9 bases are a match to TRBD1. This CDR3 comprises 16 residues. From germline, CDR1 is ENHRY and CDR2 SYGVKD. V shed 3 bases, J shed 7 bases, and the junction held 12 bases outside the gene matches.

V is TRBV4-1 and J is TRBJ1-4; TRBD1 aligns across 10 bases. In germline, CDR1 is MGHRA, CDR2 YSYEKL. The V and J ends lost 8 bases and 7 bases, in that order; junction bases with no gene match: 13. The CDR3 runs to 16 residues. CDR3 sequence: CASSPVWRTGGEKLFF. CDR3 coding DNA: TGCGCCAGCTCCCCAGTCTGGCGGACAGGGGGTGAAAAACTGTTTTTT.

V is TRBV7-8 and J is TRBJ1-6; D is unresolved. Germline V gene lookup returns CDR1 SGHVS and CDR2 FQNEAQ. This CDR3 is built from 12 residues. V was pared by 5 bases and J by 7 bases, with 6 bases between. The CDR3 region is CASSGENSPLHF. CDR3 coding DNA: TGTGCCAGCAGCGGAGAGAATTCACCCCTCCACTTT.

The gene calls are TRBV18 and TRBJ2-3; D gene unclear. In germline, CDR1 is KGHSH, CDR2 LQKENI. V was trimmed by 0 bases and J by 3 bases, leaving 7 bases between them. The CDR3 spans 14 residues. This CDR3 is CASSPPSKTDTQYF. The CDR3 DNA reads as TGTGCCAGCTCACCACCGTCTAAGACAGATACGCAGTATTTT.

The J gene is TRBJ2-7, the V gene TRBV5-1, with 7 bases that match TRBD2. CDR3 size: 18 residues. V was pared by 0 bases and J by 4 bases, with 16 bases of the junction left unmatched. Germline values: CDR1 SGHRS, CDR2 YFSETQ. As DNA, the CDR3 is TGCGCCAGCAGCTTGGAGGGCAGAGTGGCGGGAGAAGGATACGAGCAGTACTTC. This translates into CASSLEGRVAGEGYEQYF.

The rearrangement uses TRBV5-5 and TRBJ1-1, with D unresolved. The CDR3 totals 12 residues. The V end lost 9 bases, the J end lost 3 bases, and 12 bases lay between the germline ends. The germline V gene encodes CDR1 SGHKS and CDR2 YYEKEE (reference sequence). CDR3 in DNA: TGTGCCACCGGGTCTGAGCACACTGAAGCTTTCTTT. Translation: CATGSEHTEAFF.

The chain couples TRBV11-3 to TRBJ1-1; 11 bases are a match to TRBD1. Germline V gene lookup returns CDR1 SGHNT and CDR2 YENEEA. CDR3 length equals 14 residues. V gave up 1 base and J gave up 10 bases; unmatched junction bases: 5. As DNA, the CDR3 is TGTGCCAGCAGCTTAGCAGGACAGGGGGCGTTAGCTTTCTTT. This encodes CASSLAGQGALAFF.

The CDR3 here is CASSWTSGGPEQFF. CDR3 bases: TGTGCCAGCAGCTGGACTAGCGGGGGTCCTGAGCAGTTCTTC. The chain joins TRBV11-2 to TRBJ2-1; 13 bases line up with TRBD2. From germline, CDR1 is SGHAT and CDR2 FQNNGV. Losses at the gene ends were 4 bases for V and 9 bases for J; bases not matched to a gene: 3. The CDR3 runs 14 residues.

This chain links TRBV5-1 with TRBJ2-7; 10 bases line up with TRBD2. The trim removed 0 bases at V and 2 bases at J, leaving 5 bases unmatched. CDR1 SGHRS and CDR2 YFSETQ come from the germline V gene. The CDR3 extends over 16 amino acids. The CDR3 spells CASSLDRAGGPYEQYF. The CDR3 bases are TGCGCCAGCAGCTTGGACCGAGCGGGAGGGCCCTACGAGCAGTACTTC.

This clone was found once. The gene calls are TRBV29-1 and TRBJ2-1; TRBD2 agrees at 8 bases. This CDR3 has 13 residues. Germline V lookup: CDR1 SQVTM, CDR2 ANQGSEA. For the CDR3, the DNA is TGCAGTGGCGGGGGGCGTTCCTACAATGAGCAGTTCTTC. This codes for CSGGGRSYNEQFF.